This T cell receptor beta chain is from a study of metastatic and nonmetastatic thyroid tumors. In the study overall: Patients with malignant and benign thyroid disease provided blood and tumor or nodule tissue, whose repertoires were compared.

Treatment of any kind had been given to no patient before thyroid surgery. Study-wide findings and caveats: Malignant thyroid tumors reportedly had TCR beta diversity that was significantly higher than in benign nodules, in blood and tumor.

On this clone itself: Antigen unknown.

Per germline, CDR1 MDHEN and CDR2 SYDVKM. The CDR3 totals 16 residues. V lost 3 bases, J lost 5 bases, and 8 bases stayed unmatched. Original processing notes: It was from CDR3 differences across clinicopathological groups that a distant-metastasis classifier for papillary thyroid cancer was built. TCRdb recomputed clones from the PCR reads via MiXCR. The V and J calls shown here were made by TCRdb, not taken from the authors' results. The profile shows tens of thousands of clones, roughly 12% of them singletons. Sample: blood. The clonotype was recovered from a female donor with papillary thyroid cancer or a benign thyroid nodule (not recorded which). Some clones in this sample may be carry-over from other donors' samples. The V gene is TRBV28, the J gene TRBJ2-5, with 11 nucleotides matching TRBD2. CDR3 sequence: CASSLNSGRASETQYF. The CDR3 bases are TGTGCCAGCAGTTTGAATAGCGGGAGGGCGTCCGAGACCCAGTACTTC.